The following is a T cell receptor (beta chain) sequence with its context. Its antigen specificity is not known. One base away there is no much larger clone; base qualities are not given. This entry is derived from a study of a mutant IDH1 vaccine in newly diagnosed glioma (dated by TCRdb to the early 2020s). Regarding the study in general: Patients were given eight vaccinations, in weeks 1, 3, 5, 7, 11, 15, 19 and 23, which matched visits V03 through V10. Vaccination started 4-6 weeks after radiotherapy alone, or was given together with temozolomide cycles in the groups whose treatment included chemotherapy. Of the roughly 30 treated patients, 62.5% were male and roughly 40% were female, and a mean age of around 40 years was recorded. Before enrollment, most patients had been given radiochemotherapy with temozolomide as standard therapy, while the rest had received either radiotherapy alone or temozolomide alone. Peripheral blood was collected at six visits: V03 (baseline), V05, V07, V10, V12 and V13. Longitudinal TCRB deep sequencing was done for 25 to 30 treated patients, wherever samples were available for exploratory analyses. Summary of the overall study and its limitations: Immune responses induced by the vaccine were seen in approximately 92% of patients across multiple MHC alleles. No apparent relationship was observed between pseudoprogression and alterations in the top peripheral T cell clonotypes detected by TCRB sequencing. Availability determined which PBMC samples were chosen for TCRB deep sequencing. The authors stated that sample limitations prevented analyses of patient blood samples from being reproduced.

Library method: the immunoSEQ multiplex PCR assay. Rearranged TCR beta chain sequences were amplified with the hsTCRB Kit following the manufacturer's protocol. Sequencing of TCRB libraries was carried out on an Illumina MiSeq. The authors' analysis ran thus. The kit vendor's proprietary platform handled demultiplexing, trimming and gene mapping. Drawn from immuneACCESS, this table holds only the in-frame rearrangements with V and J called that TCRdb kept. Clones are partly lost; checked studies trace under half to an unresolved V gene and leave the rest unexplained. V and J calls and clone size are given by that table; D and trimming were obtained from the DNA. Present in this sample are around 50,000 clones, 75% to 90% of which were seen just once. In total, the top ten clones hold about 4.6% of the sample. From its cysteine to its phenylalanine, the CDR3 spans 14 amino acids. CDR3 DNA only is kept here, 42 bases in frame from base 1. Relative to germline, V is missing 4 bases and J is missing 4 bases, with 5 bases of the junction outside any gene match. For CDR1 and CDR2, the germline V gene lists SGHRS and YFSETQ.

The sample's time point label, in plain terms: week 5, during vaccination. Each vaccine dose, consisting of 300 ug of a 20-mer mutant IDH1 peptide in Montanide, was administered subcutaneously with topical imiquimod. Donors had newly diagnosed WHO grade 3 or 4 IDH1-mutant astrocytomas with loss of nuclear ATRX. The samples were drawn from NOA16, a multicentre, single-arm, open-label phase I trial in Germany that tested a mutant IDH1 peptide vaccine in humans for the first time. Genomic DNA for TCRB sequencing was extracted from EDTA blood using the DNeasy Blood and Tissue Kit. The receptor chain draws on TRBV5-1 and TRBJ2-1, and 7 bases in between align with TRBD1. This TCR derives from a woman between 40 and 50 years old with glioma. Sequenced here: PBMCs, sampled from a glioma patient whose treatment included an IDH1 peptide vaccine. The DNA sequence follows: TGCGCCAGCAGCCGGGGACAGTTGTACAATGAGCAGTTCTTC. This sequence encodes CASSRGQLYNEQFF.